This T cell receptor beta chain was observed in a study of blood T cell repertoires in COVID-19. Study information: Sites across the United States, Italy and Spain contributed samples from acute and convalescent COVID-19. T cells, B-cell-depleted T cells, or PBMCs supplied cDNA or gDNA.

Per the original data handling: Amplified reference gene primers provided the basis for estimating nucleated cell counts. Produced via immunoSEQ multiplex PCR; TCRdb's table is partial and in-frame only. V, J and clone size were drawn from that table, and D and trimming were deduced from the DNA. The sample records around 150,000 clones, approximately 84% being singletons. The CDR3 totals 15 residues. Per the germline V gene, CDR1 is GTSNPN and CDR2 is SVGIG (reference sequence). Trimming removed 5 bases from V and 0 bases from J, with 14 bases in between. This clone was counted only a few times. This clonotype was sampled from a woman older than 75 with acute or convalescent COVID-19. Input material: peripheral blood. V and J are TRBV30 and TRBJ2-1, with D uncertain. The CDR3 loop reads CAWETPASSYNEQFF. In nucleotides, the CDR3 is TGTGCCTGGGAGACTCCCGCGAGCTCCTACAATGAGCAGTTCTTC.